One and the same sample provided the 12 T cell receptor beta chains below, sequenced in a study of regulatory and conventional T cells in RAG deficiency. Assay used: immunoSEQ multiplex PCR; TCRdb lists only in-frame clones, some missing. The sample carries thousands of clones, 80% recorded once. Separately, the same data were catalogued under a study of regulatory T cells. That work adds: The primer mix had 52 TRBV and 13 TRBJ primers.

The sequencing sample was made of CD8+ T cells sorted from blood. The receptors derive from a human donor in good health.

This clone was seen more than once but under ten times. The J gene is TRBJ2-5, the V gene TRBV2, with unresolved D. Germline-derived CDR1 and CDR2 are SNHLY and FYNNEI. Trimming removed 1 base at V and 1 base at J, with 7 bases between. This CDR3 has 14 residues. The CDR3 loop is CASSEEGFQETQYF. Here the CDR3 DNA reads TGTGCCAGCAGTGAAGAAGGGTTCCAAGAGACCCAGTACTTC.

CDR3 protein: CASSKNLDSNYEQYF. The DNA for the CDR3 is TGTGCCAGCAGCAAAAACTTAGACAGCAACTACGAGCAGTACTTC. The chain uses TRBV7-2 and TRBJ2-7; D is perhaps TRBD1 (5 bases). Germline V gene sequence: CDR1 SGHTA, CDR2 FQGNSA. V was cut by 5 bases and J by 3 bases, with 17 bases left in between. This CDR3 is built from 15 residues.

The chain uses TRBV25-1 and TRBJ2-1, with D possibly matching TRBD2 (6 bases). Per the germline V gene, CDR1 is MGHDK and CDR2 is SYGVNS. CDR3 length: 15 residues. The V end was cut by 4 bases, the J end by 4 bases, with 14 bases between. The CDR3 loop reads CASSVTGGSYNEQFF. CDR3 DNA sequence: TGTGCCAGCAGTGTTACCGGGGGAAGTTACAATGAGCAGTTCTTC.

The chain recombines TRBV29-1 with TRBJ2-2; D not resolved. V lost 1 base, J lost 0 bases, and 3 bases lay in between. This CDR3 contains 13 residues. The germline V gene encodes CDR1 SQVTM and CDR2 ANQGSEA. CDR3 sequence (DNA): TGCAGCGTTGAAGTAGCGAACACCGGGGAGCTGTTTTTT. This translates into CSVEVANTGELFF.

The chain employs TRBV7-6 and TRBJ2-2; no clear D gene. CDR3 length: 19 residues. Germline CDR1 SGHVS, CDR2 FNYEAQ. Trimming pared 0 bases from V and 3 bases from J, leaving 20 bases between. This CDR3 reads CASSLARRRLHGDTGELFF. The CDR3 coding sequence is TGTGCCAGCAGCTTAGCGCGTCGTCGACTCCACGGTGACACCGGGGAGCTGTTTTTT.

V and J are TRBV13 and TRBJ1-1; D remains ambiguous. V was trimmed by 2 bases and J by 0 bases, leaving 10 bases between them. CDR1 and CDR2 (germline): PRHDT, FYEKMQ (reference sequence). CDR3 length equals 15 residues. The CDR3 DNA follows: TGTGCCAGCAGCTTATTTGGAGCAATGAACACTGAAGCTTTCTTT. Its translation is CASSLFGAMNTEAFF. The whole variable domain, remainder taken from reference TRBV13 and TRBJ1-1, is AAGVIQSPRHLIKEKRETATLKCYPIPRHDTVYWYQQGPGQDPQFLISFYEKMQSDKGSIPDRFSAQQFSDYHSELNMSSLELGDSALYFCASSLFGAMNTEAFFGQGTRLTVV.

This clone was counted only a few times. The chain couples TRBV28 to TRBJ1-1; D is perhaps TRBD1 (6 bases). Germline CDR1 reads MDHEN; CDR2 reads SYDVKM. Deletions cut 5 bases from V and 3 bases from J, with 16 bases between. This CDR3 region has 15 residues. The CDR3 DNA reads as TGTGCCAGCAGTACGGAAAGGGGGGAATACACTGAAGCTTTCTTT. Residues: CASSTERGEYTEAFF.

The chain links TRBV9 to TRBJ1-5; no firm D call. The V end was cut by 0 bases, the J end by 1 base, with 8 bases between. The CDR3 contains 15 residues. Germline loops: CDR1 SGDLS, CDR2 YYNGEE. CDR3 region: CASSVGEISNQPQHF. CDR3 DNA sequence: TGTGCCAGCAGCGTAGGGGAGATCAGCAATCAGCCCCAGCATTTT.

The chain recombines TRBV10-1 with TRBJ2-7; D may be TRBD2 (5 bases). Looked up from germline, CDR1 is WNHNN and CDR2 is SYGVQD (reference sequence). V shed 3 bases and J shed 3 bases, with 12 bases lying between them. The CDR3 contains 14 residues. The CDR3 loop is CASSESETIYEQYF. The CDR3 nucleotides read TGCGCCAGCAGTGAATCTGAGACTATCTACGAGCAGTACTTC.

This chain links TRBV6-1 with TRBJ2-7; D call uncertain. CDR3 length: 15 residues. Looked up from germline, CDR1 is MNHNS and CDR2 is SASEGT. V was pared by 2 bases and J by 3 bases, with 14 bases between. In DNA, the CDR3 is TGTGCCAGCAGTGAAAGTGAGAGTGAGAGCTACGAGCAGTACTTC. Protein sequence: CASSESESESYEQYF.

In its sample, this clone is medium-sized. The chain's CDR3 is CASSLDPRTSGRRGNEQFF. CDR3 nucleotides: TGTGCCAGCAGCTTGGACCCAAGGACTAGCGGGAGAAGGGGAAATGAGCAGTTCTTC. The rearrangement links TRBV5-5 to TRBJ2-1, with 13 nucleotides matching TRBD2. This CDR3 is built from 19 residues. V was pared by 0 bases and J by 7 bases, with 13 bases of the junction left unmatched. Germline V gives CDR1 SGHKS, CDR2 YYEKEE (reference sequence).

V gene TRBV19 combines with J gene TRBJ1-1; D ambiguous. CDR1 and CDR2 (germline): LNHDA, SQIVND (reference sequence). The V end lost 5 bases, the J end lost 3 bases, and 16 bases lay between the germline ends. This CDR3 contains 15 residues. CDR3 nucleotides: TGTGCCAGTAGTCCCGGTCGGGTAAGGGACACTGAAGCTTTCTTT. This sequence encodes CASSPGRVRDTEAFF.